This passage covers 6 T cell receptor beta chains from one sample sequenced in a study of PD-L1 blockade in urothelial cancer. Clones were read by immunoSEQ multiplex PCR, and TCRdb kept only the in-frame ones, dropping some. Of about 82,000 clones listed, about 90% were seen once; the top ten hold 5% to 7%. The specimen was PBMCs, collected around atezolizumab (anti-PD-L1) treatment. The receptors shown here come from a woman in her sixties or seventies with urothelial cancer.

V usage is TRBV7-9 and J usage is TRBJ2-5; perhaps TRBD2 as D (6 bases). The CDR3 spans 16 residues. V lost 5 bases to trimming and J lost 5 bases, with 21 bases between them. Germline V gives CDR1 SEHNR, CDR2 FQNEAQ (reference sequence). In nucleotides, the CDR3 is TGTGCCAGCAGCCAGATCGGGAGTTCGGAGTCCGAGACCCAGTACTTC. Protein: CASSQIGSSESETQYF.

The chain recombines TRBV6-6 with TRBJ1-4, with a possible D match to TRBD1 (5 bases). V lost 6 bases and J lost 4, with 9 bases in between. Germline-derived CDR1 and CDR2 are MNHNY and SVGAGI (reference sequence). The length of the CDR3 is 13 residues. The CDR3 here is CASSPGHNEKLFF. The CDR3 DNA is TGTGCCAGCAGCCCCGGACATAATGAAAAACTGTTTTTT.

The gene calls are TRBV29-1 and TRBJ2-2; 7 nucleotides match TRBD1. Germline trimming cut 7 bases from V and 6 bases from J; bases unmatched to any gene: 8. The germline V gene has CDR1 SQVTM and CDR2 ANQGSEA. This CDR3 has 13 amino acids. The CDR3 DNA sequence: TGCAGCGCCAGACAGGGCATCGCCGGGGAGCTGTTTTTT. Translated: CSARQGIAGELFF.

The chain links TRBV6-6 to TRBJ2-5, with D possibly being TRBD1 (6 bases). Trimming left V 2 bases short and J 4 bases short, with 11 bases between. The CDR3 is 14 amino acids. CDR1 is MNHNY and CDR2 is SVGAGI in the germline V gene (reference sequence). CDR3 coding DNA: TGTGCCAGCAGTTACGGTGGGGGCCCAGAGACCCAGTACTTC. Translation gives CASSYGGGPETQYF.

The gene calls are TRBV28 and TRBJ2-5, with no clear D. This CDR3 contains 15 residues. Looked up from germline, CDR1 is MDHEN and CDR2 is SYDVKM. Trimming took off 1 base at V and 1 base at J, with 10 bases between the two ends. CDR3 bases: TGTGCCAGCAGTTTATTACACAGAGTCCAAGAGACCCAGTACTTC. This codes for CASSLLHRVQETQYF.

V usage is TRBV27 and J usage is TRBJ2-3, with D possibly TRBD1 on 6 matching bases. Between the trimmed V and J ends, which lost 6 bases and 1 base, there was a span of 14 bases. The CDR3 contains 15 residues. Germline loops: CDR1 MNHEY, CDR2 SMNVEV (reference sequence). The CDR3 DNA follows: TGTGCCAGCAGGGCTCTGGGGGCCGGCACAGATACGCAGTATTTT. Its protein is CASRALGAGTDTQYF.